This is a list of T cell receptor beta chains from one sample in a study of CD8 T cells in ankylosing spondylitis. TCRdb ran MiXCR on the 5' RACE reads and lists one entry per CDR3 protein. The profile covers fewer than 350,000 distinct CDR3 sequences, with 11% appearing a single time and 9.1% taken by the ten largest. The sequenced sample consisted of blood, either unsorted or a sorted T cell fraction (not recorded which). These receptors were obtained from a female donor with ankylosing spondylitis or in good health (not recorded which). The CDR3 runs from the conserved cysteine through the conserved F or W. A D gene is named only where the DNA matches it firmly. Where a row states a size, it is once, few, many or the class of an expanded clone; other rows omit it.

J gene	D gene	clone size	V gene	CDR3 protein	CDR3 DNA
TRBJ1-1	TRBD1	many	TRBV20-1	CSARGQGTNTEAFF	TGCAGTGCTAGGGGACAGGGAACAAACACTGAAGCTTTCTTT
TRBJ1-5	NA	NA	TRBV28	CASSSGSDQPQHF	TGTGCCAGCAGTTCGGGGTCCGATCAGCCCCAGCATTTT
TRBJ2-1	TRBD2	few	TRBV14	CASSQDQGSGRGHEQFF	TGTGCCAGCAGCCAAGATCAGGGGAGCGGGAGAGGCCATGAGCAGTTCTTC
TRBJ2-7	NA	NA	TRBV5-1	CASSSLKSSYEQYF	TGCGCCAGCAGCTCCTTGAAGAGCTCCTACGAGCAGTACTTC
TRBJ2-2	TRBD2	NA	TRBV5-1	CASRSQLAGERAGELFF	TGCGCCAGCAGATCTCAACTAGCGGGAGAAAGGGCCGGGGAGCTGTTTTTT
TRBJ2-2	TRBD2	few	TRBV24-1	CATSDPYPVAGYTGELFF	TGTGCCACCAGTGATCCGTATCCGGTAGCGGGATACACCGGCGAGCTGTTTTTT
TRBJ1-5	NA	many	TRBV5-6	CASSYWGPSQPQHF	TGTGCCAGCAGCTATTGGGGCCCCAGTCAGCCCCAGCATTTT
TRBJ1-2	NA	NA	TRBV2	CASIRARSYGYTF	TGTGCCAGCATCAGGGCTAGAAGCTATGGCTACACCTTC
TRBJ2-4	NA	few	TRBV18	CASSPPQTLAKNIQYF	TGTGCCAGCTCACCACCTCAGACCTTAGCCAAAAACATTCAGTACTTC
TRBJ1-5	NA	many	TRBV5-1	CASSLNGAKDQPQHF	TGCGCCAGCAGCCTGAACGGGGCAAAAGATCAGCCCCAGCATTTT
TRBJ2-7	NA	NA	TRBV3-1	CASPRESSYEQYF	TGTGCCAGCCCCCGGGAGAGCTCCTACGAGCAGTACTTC
TRBJ2-1	NA	many	TRBV7-2	CASSLGPQGYEQFF	TGTGCCAGCAGCTTAGGGCCTCAAGGCTATGAGCAGTTCTTC
TRBJ2-5	TRBD2	few	TRBV7-2	CASSLQLAGETQYF	TGTGCCAGCAGCTTACAACTAGCGGGAGAGACCCAGTACTTC
TRBJ1-4	TRBD1	few	TRBV29-1	CSVETGSGEKLFF	TGCAGCGTTGAGACAGGGTCAGGTGAAAAACTGTTTTTT
TRBJ1-4	NA	many	TRBV27	CASSLSAGVGEKLFF	TGTGCCAGCAGTTTATCGGCAGGGGTCGGTGAAAAACTGTTTTTT
TRBJ2-3	TRBD1	many	TRBV5-1	CASSGGQGGSDTQYF	TGCGCCAGCAGCGGGGGACAGGGAGGTTCAGATACGCAGTATTTT
TRBJ2-7	NA	many	TRBV12-3/TRBV12-4	CASRRRPSYEQYF	TGTGCCAGCAGACGCCGCCCCTCCTACGAGCAGTACTTC
TRBJ2-7	NA	NA	TRBV5-1	CASSSDPDGVEQYF	TGCGCCAGCAGCTCAGACCCGGACGGTGTTGAGCAGTACTTC
TRBJ2-1	NA	many	TRBV30	CAWSMIGTDEQFF	TGTGCCTGGAGTATGATAGGGACGGATGAGCAGTTCTTC
TRBJ2-1	NA	few	TRBV5-4	CASSVGPLEFF	TGTGCCAGCAGCGTAGGCCCTCTCGAGTTCTTC
TRBJ2-1	TRBD2	few	TRBV20-1	CSARVPGLAGVLDSYNEQFF	TGCAGTGCTAGAGTTCCGGGACTAGCGGGAGTTTTGGACTCCTACAATGAGCAGTTCTTC
TRBJ1-5	NA	many	TRBV28	CASSFSFNQPQHF	TGTGCCAGCAGTTTTTCTTTCAATCAGCCCCAGCATTTT
TRBJ2-5	TRBD1	few	TRBV20-1	CSARALGDRGRVTQYF	TGCAGTGCTAGAGCATTAGGGGACAGGGGGCGTGTGACCCAGTACTTC
TRBJ2-5	TRBD2	many	TRBV25-1	CASGPTSGSFETQYF	TGTGCCAGCGGGCCCACTAGCGGGAGCTTCGAGACCCAGTACTTC
TRBJ1-2	NA	many	TRBV7-2	CASSLRIGGQNYGYTF	TGTGCCAGCAGCTTAAGGATAGGCGGGCAAAACTATGGCTACACCTTC
TRBJ2-3	NA	NA	TRBV3-1	CASSAPSGYGDTQYF	TGTGCCAGCAGCGCCCCATCGGGGTATGGAGATACGCAGTATTTT
TRBJ1-6	TRBD1	few	TRBV10-2	CATTTLGQGNSPLHF	TGCGCCACCACGACACTGGGACAGGGAAATTCACCCCTCCACTTT